This T cell receptor (beta chain) emerged from a study of shared clonotypes between healthy human individuals. Replicate PCRs from sorted subsets contained about 0.2 ug DNA, which is around 30,000 T cell genomes. Using immunoSEQ multiplex PCR, the repertoire was profiled, and TCRdb retains in-frame clones only, with some absent. The sample lists approximately 2.5 million clones, 80% to 95% occurring once. Study-level results: The study found roughly 5% of naive CD4 clonotypes shared across a few donors. For sorted subsets, rarefaction showed incomplete sequencing despite large depth.

Negatively enriched CD4+ T cells were divided by CD45RA into naive and memory. A few counts support this clone. The antigen is undetermined. V shed 2 bases and J shed 7 bases, with 6 bases lying between them. This CDR3 is 12 amino acids long. Looked up from germline, CDR1 is MNHNS and CDR2 is SASEGT. What was sequenced was naive CD4+ T cells from PBMCs. Subset in this sample: CD45RA+ positively selected. This clonotype was sampled from a man aged 18 to 30 in good health. Some clones in this sample may be carry-over from other donors' samples. This chain connects TRBV6-1 to TRBJ2-4; D remains unclear. CDR3 sequence: CASSERRNIQYF. In DNA, the CDR3 is TGTGCCAGCAGTGAACGGCGGAACATTCAGTACTTC.